This T cell receptor beta chain was retrieved from a study of T cells in Graves' hyperthyroidism and ophthalmopathy. V dropped 1 base and J dropped 3 bases, with 8 bases sitting between them. The CDR3 extends over 13 amino acids. The germline CDR1 and CDR2 sequences are SGHRS and YFSETQ. This clonotype was seen repeatedly, ten times or more. What was amplified from RNA transcripts were TCR beta CDR3 regions. The HTBI primer set was used in a first-round RT-PCR of the TCR CDR3. TCRdb re-called the multiplex PCR reads through MiXCR, storing one row per CDR3 protein. The sample records over 300,000 distinct CDR3 sequences, around 15% being singletons. Ophthalmopathy patients had Clinical Activity Score at least 3, NOSPECS grade at least 4, duration under 3 months.

The sample consisted of blood. The chain links TRBV5-1 to TRBJ2-7; D gene uncertain. The TCR sequence derives from a woman in her forties with Graves' ophthalmopathy. Here the CDR3 DNA reads TGCGCCAGCAGCTTGTGGGTAGACTACGAGCAGTACTTC. Translating it yields CASSLWVDYEQYF. Supplemented by reference TRBV5-1 and TRBJ2-7, the full variable domain reads KAGVTQTPRYLIKTRGQQVTLSCSPISGHRSVSWYQQTPGQGLQFLFEYFSETQRNKGNFPGRFSGRQFSNSRSEMNVSTLELGDSALYLCASSLWVDYEQYFGPGTRLTVT.